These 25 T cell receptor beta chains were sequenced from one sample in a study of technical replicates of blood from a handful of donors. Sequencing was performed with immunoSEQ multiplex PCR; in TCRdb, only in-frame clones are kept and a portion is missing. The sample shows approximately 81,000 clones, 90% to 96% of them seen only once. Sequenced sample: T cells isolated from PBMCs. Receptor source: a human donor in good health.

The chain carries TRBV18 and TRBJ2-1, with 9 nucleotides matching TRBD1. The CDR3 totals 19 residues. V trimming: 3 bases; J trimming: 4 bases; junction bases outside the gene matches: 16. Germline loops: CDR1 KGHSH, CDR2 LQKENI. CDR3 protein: CASSPGQGRYGMGYNEQFF. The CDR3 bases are TGTGCCAGCTCACCGGGACAGGGAAGATACGGGATGGGTTACAATGAGCAGTTCTTC.

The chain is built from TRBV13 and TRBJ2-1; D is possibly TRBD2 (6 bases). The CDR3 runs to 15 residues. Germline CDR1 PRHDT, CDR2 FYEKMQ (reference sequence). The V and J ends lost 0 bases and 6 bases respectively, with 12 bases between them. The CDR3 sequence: CASSLGLGLSNEQFF. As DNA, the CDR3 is TGTGCCAGCAGCTTAGGCCTAGGACTATCCAATGAGCAGTTCTTC. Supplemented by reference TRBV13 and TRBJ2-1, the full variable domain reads AAGVIQSPRHLIKEKRETATLKCYPIPRHDTVYWYQQGPGQDPQFLISFYEKMQSDKGSIPDRFSAQQFSDYHSELNMSSLELGDSALYFCASSLGLGLSNEQFFGPGTRLTVL.

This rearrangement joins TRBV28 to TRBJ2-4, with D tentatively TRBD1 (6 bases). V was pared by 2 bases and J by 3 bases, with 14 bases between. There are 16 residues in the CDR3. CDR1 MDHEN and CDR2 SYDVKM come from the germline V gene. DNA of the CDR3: TGTGCCAGCAGTTTAGGGGGCCAACGGGACAAAAACATTCAGTACTTC. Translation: CASSLGGQRDKNIQYF.

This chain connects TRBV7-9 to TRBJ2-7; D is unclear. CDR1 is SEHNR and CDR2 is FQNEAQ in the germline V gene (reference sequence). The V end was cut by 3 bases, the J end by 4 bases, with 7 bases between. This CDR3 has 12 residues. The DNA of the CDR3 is TGTGCCAGCAGCTTCCCTGAGTACGAGCAGTACTTC. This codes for CASSFPEYEQYF.

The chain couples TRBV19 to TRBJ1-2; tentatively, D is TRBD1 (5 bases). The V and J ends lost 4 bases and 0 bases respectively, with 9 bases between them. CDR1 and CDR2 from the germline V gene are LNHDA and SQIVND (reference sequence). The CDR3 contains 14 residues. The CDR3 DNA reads TGTGCCAGTAGTACCCGACAGCCTAACTATGGCTACACCTTC. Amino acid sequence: CASSTRQPNYGYTF.

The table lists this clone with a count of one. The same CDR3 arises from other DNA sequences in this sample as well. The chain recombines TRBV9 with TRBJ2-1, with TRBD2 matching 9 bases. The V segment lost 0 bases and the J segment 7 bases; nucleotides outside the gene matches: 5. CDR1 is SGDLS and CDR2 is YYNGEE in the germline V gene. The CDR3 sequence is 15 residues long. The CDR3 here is CASSVGGSGSNEQFF. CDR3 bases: TGTGCCAGCAGCGTAGGAGGTAGCGGGAGTAATGAGCAGTTCTTC.

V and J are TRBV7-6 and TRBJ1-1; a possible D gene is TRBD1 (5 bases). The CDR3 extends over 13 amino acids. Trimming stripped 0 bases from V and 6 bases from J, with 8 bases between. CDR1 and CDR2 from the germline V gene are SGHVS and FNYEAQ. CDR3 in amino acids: CASSLALTAEAFF. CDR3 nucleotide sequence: TGTGCCAGCAGCTTAGCCCTGACAGCTGAAGCTTTCTTT.

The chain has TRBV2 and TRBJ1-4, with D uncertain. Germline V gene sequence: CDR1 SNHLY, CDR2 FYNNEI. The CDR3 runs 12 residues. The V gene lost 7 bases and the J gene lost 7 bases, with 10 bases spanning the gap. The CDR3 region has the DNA TGTGCCAGCAAGATTAGTATTGAAAAACTGTTTTTT. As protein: CASKISIEKLFF.

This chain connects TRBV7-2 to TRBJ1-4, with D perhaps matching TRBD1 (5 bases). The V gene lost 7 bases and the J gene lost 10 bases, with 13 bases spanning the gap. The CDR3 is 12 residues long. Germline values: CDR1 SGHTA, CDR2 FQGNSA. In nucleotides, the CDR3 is TGTGCCAGCACCCCGGGGGAGGGAAAACTGTTTTTT. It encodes CASTPGEGKLFF.

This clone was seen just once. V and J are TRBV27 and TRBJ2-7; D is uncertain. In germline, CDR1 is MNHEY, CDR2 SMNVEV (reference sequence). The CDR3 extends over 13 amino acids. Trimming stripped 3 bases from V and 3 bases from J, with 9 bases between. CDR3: CASSFGDNYEQYF. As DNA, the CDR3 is TGTGCCAGCAGTTTCGGAGATAACTACGAGCAGTACTTC.

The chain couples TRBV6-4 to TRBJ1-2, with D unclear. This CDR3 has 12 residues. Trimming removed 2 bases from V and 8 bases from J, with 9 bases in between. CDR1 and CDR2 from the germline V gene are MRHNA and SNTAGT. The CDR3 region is CASSDRGVGYTF. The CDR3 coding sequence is TGTGCCAGCAGTGACCGGGGAGTCGGCTACACCTTC.

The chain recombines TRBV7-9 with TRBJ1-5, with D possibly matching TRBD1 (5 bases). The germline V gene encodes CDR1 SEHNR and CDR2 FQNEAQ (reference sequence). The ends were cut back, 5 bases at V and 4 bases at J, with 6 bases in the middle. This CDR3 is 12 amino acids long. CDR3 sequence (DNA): TGTGCCAGCAGCGACAGTAATCAGCCCCAGCATTTT. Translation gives CASSDSNQPQHF. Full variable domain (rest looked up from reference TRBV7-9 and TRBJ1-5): DTGVSQNPRHKITKRGQNVTFRCDPISEHNRLYWYRQTLGQGPEFLTYFQNEAQLEKSRLLSDRFSAERPKGSFSTLEIQRTEQGDSAMYLCASSDSNQPQHFGDGTRLSIL.

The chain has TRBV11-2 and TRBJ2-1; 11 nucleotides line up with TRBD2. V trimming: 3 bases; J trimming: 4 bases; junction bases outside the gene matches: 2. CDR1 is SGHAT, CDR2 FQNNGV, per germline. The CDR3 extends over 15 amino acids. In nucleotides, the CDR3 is TGTGCCAGCAGCTTTAGCGGGAGGGTATACAATGAGCAGTTCTTC. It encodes CASSFSGRVYNEQFF.

DNA of the CDR3: TGTGCCAGCAGCGTAGGTAGCGGGAGGGCCGAAGAGCAGTTCTTC. Its translation is CASSVGSGRAEEQFF. The J gene is TRBJ2-1, the V gene TRBV9, with 11 bases aligning to TRBD2. The CDR3 length is 15 residues. With 0 bases clipped from V and 10 bases from J, the junction kept 6 bases outside the gene matches. The germline CDR1 and CDR2 sequences are SGDLS and YYNGEE.

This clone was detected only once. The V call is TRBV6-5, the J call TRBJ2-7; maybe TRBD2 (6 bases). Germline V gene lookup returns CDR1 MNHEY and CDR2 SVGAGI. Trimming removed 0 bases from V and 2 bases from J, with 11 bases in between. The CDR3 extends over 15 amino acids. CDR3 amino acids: CASSYSRWGAYEQYF. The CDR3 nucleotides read TGTGCCAGCAGTTACTCACGATGGGGGGCCTACGAGCAGTACTTC.

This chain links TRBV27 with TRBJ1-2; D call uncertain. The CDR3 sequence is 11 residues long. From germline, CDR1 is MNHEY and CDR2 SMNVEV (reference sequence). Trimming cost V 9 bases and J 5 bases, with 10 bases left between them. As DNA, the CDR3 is TGTGCCAGTACCTCGGGTTATGGCTACACCTTC. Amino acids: CASTSGYGYTF.

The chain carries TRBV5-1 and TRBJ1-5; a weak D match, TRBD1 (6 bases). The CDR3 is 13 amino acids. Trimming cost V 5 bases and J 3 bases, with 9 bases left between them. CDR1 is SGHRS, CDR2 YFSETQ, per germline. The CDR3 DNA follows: TGCGCCAGCAGGGACAGCGTCAATCAGCCCCAGCATTTT. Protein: CASRDSVNQPQHF. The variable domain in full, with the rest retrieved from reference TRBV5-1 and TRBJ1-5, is KAGVTQTPRYLIKTRGQQVTLSCSPISGHRSVSWYQQTPGQGLQFLFEYFSETQRNKGNFPGRFSGRQFSNSRSEMNVSTLELGDSALYLCASRDSVNQPQHFGDGTRLSIL.

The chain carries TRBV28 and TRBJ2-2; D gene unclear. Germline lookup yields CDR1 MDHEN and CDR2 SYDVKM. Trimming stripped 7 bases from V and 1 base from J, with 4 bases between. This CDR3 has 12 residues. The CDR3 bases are TGTGCCAGCACCGGGAACACCGGGGAGCTGTTTTTT. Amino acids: CASTGNTGELFF. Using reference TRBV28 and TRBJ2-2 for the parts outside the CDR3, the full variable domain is DVKVTQSSRYLVKRTGEKVFLECVQDMDHENMFWYRQDPGLGLRLIYFSYDVKMKEKGDIPEGYSVSREKKERFSLILESASTNQTSMYLCASTGNTGELFFGEGSRLTVL.

CDR3 protein: CSVEIRTGALGYTF. As DNA, the CDR3 is TGCAGCGTCGAAATAAGGACAGGTGCCTTAGGCTACACCTTC. The genes are TRBV29-1 and TRBJ1-2; TRBD1 matches at 7 bases. J lost 8 bases, V lost 6 bases, and 15 bases had no gene match. Germline values: CDR1 SQVTM, CDR2 ANQGSEA. The CDR3 is 14 amino acids.

The CDR3 loop is CASSPGGSGRYEQYF. In nucleotides, the CDR3 is TGTGCCAGTAGTCCCGGGGGTAGCGGGAGGTACGAGCAGTACTTC. The chain has TRBV19 and TRBJ2-7; TRBD2 agrees at 10 bases. The length of the CDR3 is 15 residues. V lost 5 bases to trimming and J lost 4 bases; unmatched junction nucleotides: 8. In germline, CDR1 is LNHDA, CDR2 SQIVND (reference sequence).

CDR3 loop: CASSSLAGLNTGELFF. In nucleotides, the CDR3 is TGTGCCAGCAGCTCCCTAGCGGGGCTGAACACCGGGGAGCTGTTTTTT. The rearrangement uses TRBV11-3 and TRBJ2-2; 9 bases match TRBD2. The V and J ends lost 4 bases and 1 base, in that order; junction bases with no gene match: 4. Germline loops: CDR1 SGHNT, CDR2 YENEEA. The length of the CDR3 is 16 residues.

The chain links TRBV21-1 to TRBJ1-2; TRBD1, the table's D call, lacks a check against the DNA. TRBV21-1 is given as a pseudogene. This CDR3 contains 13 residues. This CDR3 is CASSEPQGYGYTF. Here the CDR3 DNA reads TGTGCCAGCAGCGAGCCTCAGGGTTATGGCTACACCTTC.

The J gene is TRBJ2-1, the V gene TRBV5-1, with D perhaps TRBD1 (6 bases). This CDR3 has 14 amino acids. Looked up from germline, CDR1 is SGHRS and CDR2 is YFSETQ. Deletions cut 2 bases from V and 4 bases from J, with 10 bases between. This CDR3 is CASSFSQGYNEQFF. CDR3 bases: TGCGCCAGCAGCTTCTCCCAGGGGTACAATGAGCAGTTCTTC.

The CDR3 is CASSTGLAGGNEQFF. The CDR3 region has the DNA TGTGCCAGCAGCACTGGACTAGCGGGAGGAAATGAGCAGTTCTTC. The V call is TRBV9, the J call TRBJ2-1; 14 bases are a match to TRBD2. Germline V gene lookup returns CDR1 SGDLS and CDR2 YYNGEE. This CDR3 contains 15 residues. The trim removed 4 bases at V and 7 bases at J, leaving 4 bases unmatched.

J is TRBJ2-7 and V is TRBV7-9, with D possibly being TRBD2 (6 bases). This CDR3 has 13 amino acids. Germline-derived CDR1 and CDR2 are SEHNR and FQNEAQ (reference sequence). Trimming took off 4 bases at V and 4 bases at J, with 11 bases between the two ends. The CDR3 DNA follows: TGTGCCAGCAGCTCCGGGGGACCATACGAGCAGTACTTC. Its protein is CASSSGGPYEQYF.